A selection of T cell receptor beta chains follows, all from one sample in a study of OX40 agonist ivuxolimab in advanced cancers. Sequenced by immunoSEQ multiplex PCR; TCRdb stores in-frame clones only, minus some. The repertoire holds approximately 73,000 clones, with about 90% as singletons. The sample consisted of CD4+ or CD8+ T cells sorted from blood, taken in a trial of the OX40 agonist ivuxolimab. The receptors here all came from an adult with an advanced solid tumor such as melanoma, head and neck, liver or kidney cancer. Both conserved end residues are trimmed from each CDR3.

>TRBV18|TRBJ1-1
ASSPLGGGTGGTEAF
>TRBV7-9|TRBJ1-1
ASSFKGNTEAF
>TRBV20-1|TRBJ2-5
SAREETQY
>TRBV9|TRBJ1-4
ASSVAQGAYEKLF
>TRBV5-1|TRBJ1-2
ASSSNPGQGEGYT
>TRBV2|TRBJ2-1
ASSPRTGTYNEQF
>TRBV30|TRBJ1-1
AWSARQGILNTEAF
>TRBV28|TRBJ1-5
ASNDRVDQPQH
>TRBV7-9|TRBJ2-1
ASSAMGGGGEQF
>TRBV19|TRBJ2-1
ASSIESGGFNEQF
>TRBV5-4|TRBJ1-4
ASSFRQGRSGLF
>TRBV2|TRBJ1-4
ASRGTGGPNEKLF
>TRBV2|TRBJ1-5
ASSEPTIGDQPQH
>TRBV5-1|TRBJ2-3
ASSKYGQGASTDTQY
>TRBV27|TRBJ2-7
ASTLHPPRDWEQY
>TRBV10-3|TRBJ2-1
AISSGNEQF
>TRBV9|TRBJ1-4
ASSVDGARPEKLF
>TRBV18|TRBJ2-2
ASSLQDGGELF
>TRBV6-5|TRBJ1-6
ASSYSQGTSPLH
>TRBV7-6|TRBJ1-3
ASTQGSGIRNTIY
>TRBV18|TRBJ1-1
ASSPDRGAF
>TRBV19|TRBJ1-1
ASSKTRTNTEAF
>TRBV7-6|TRBJ2-5
ASSQGAKTQY
>TRBV7-9|TRBJ2-1
ASSPKTLPNEQF
>TRBV18|TRBJ2-7
ASSPTMGGAGEQY
>TRBV7-9|TRBJ2-5
ASSAPPRRLGETQY
>TRBV11-2|TRBJ2-1
ASSHAGQGVNEQF